This TCR beta chain is drawn from a study of blood T cell repertoires in COVID-19 (dated by TCRdb to 2020 to 2021). At the level of the whole study: The collaborator samples originated in the United States, Italy and Spain and spanned the acute and convalescent phases of COVID-19. Nearly every sample came with metadata listing a de-identified subject ID, COVID-19 status, age in years and sex. The samples were drawn from the first 160 participants of the ongoing ImmuneRACE study and from 1,254 subjects provided by 6 global collaborators. Deeply sampled blood TCRbeta repertoires from subjects exposed to, actively infected with, or recovered from COVID-19 were included in the dataset. The repertoires were made available in a free public database intended to serve as a resource for research on the immune response to SARS-CoV-2. Where HLA class I and class II types were available, the types were taken from metadata supplied by the sample provider, not from assay-based typing. The prospective study material was composed of cDNA or gDNA derived from T cells, B-cell-depleted T cells, or PBMCs.

V sheds 5 bases and J sheds 2 bases, leaving 19 bases between their ends. Based on the germline V gene, the CDR1 and CDR2 sequences are KGHDR and SFDVKD. The CDR3 starts with the cysteine, ends with the phenylalanine, and has 17 residues. Only the CDR3 part of the read is kept: 51 bases, read in frame from the first base. Here is what the overall study found, with its caveats: How much clinical and demographic metadata was included differed by source and by participant, and the metadata was provided uncurated.

The immunoSEQ Assay, a bias-controlled multiplex PCR, was used to amplify TCRbeta CDR3 regions from genomic DNA. In the paper's pipeline: Nucleated cell counts per sample were estimated from amplification of reference gene primers within the assay. Sequence reads were collapsed and filtered to measure the absolute abundance of every unique TCRbeta CDR3 rearrangement. For each sample, productive Simpson clonality was calculated as the square root of Simpson's diversity index over productive rearrangements. The source is immuneACCESS, and TCRdb retained only in-frame sequences with V and J called. Part of the clones is not carried over; for the studies checked, unresolved V genes explain less than half of this, and the remainder is unexplained. The D gene and trimming were derived from the DNA, and the V and J assignments and clone size from that table. The table for this sample lists over 250,000 clones; approximately 90% of them were counted only once. Jointly, the top ten make up about 3% of the sample.

In the prospective study, participants were about 18 to 90 years old, resided in 25 or so geographic areas of the United States, and were enrolled through a virtual design. To assign participants to cohorts, the prospective study relied on clinical history that participants themselves reported in a screening survey and a study questionnaire. ImmuneRACE Cohort 3 recovered participants were defined by two consecutive negative NP/OP PCR tests, healthcare professional clearance, or symptom resolution. Mobile phlebotomists in the prospective study collected whole blood, serum and a nasopharyngeal or oropharyngeal swab from every participant. Additional blood draws and questionnaires over an approximately 2-month period could optionally be provided by prospective study participants. Prospective study blood samples were shipped either frozen or at room temperature before DNA extraction. Remarks on this clone: Its antigen is still unknown. Qualities for individual bases were not recorded, and no much larger clone is one base off.

The clonotype comes from a woman between 45 and 65 years old who had recovered from COVID-19. Sequenced material: PBMCs or T cells enriched from blood (not recorded which). This chain joins TRBV24-1 to TRBJ2-3; perhaps TRBD2 is the D gene, with 6 bases matching. The CDR3 amino acid sequence is: CATSGQDYTEYTDTQYF. The bases are TGTGCCACCAGTGGTCAGGACTATACGGAGTACACAGATACGCAGTATTTT.